Described below is a single TCR beta chain sequence and its context. CDR3 length: 16 residues. The V gene lost 4 bases and the J gene lost 0 bases, with 14 bases spanning the gap. The data originate from a study of spatial heterogeneity in lung cancer. TCRdb redid the calling of the 5' RACE reads with MiXCR, one entry per CDR3 protein. Of about 22,000 distinct CDR3 sequences listed, over 4.5% are singletons. Time point of the sample: sample taken at primary tumor resection. A total of approximately 77 untreated early-stage non-small cell lung cancer patients served as donors. V and J are TRBV23-1 and TRBJ2-3, with D hard to call. TRBV23-1 is known as an ORF, though its function is uncertain. Here the sequenced sample was PBMCs, taken at surgery. The receptor comes from a male donor with early-stage non-small cell lung cancer. In DNA form, the CDR3 reads TGCGCCAGCAGTCCTCCTAGGCCGGGCAGCACAGATACGCAGTATTTT. It codes for CASSPPRPGSTDTQYF.